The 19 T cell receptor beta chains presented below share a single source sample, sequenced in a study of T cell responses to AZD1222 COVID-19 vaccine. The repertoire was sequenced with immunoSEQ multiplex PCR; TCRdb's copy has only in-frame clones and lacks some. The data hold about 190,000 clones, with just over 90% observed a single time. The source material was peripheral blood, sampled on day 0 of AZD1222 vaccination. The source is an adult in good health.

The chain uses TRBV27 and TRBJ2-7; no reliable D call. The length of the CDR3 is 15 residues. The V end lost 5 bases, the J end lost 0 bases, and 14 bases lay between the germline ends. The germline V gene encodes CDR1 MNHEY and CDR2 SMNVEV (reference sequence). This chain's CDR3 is CASSLTPASSYEQYF. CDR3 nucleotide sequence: TGTGCCAGCAGTCTAACCCCTGCGAGCTCCTACGAGCAGTACTTC.

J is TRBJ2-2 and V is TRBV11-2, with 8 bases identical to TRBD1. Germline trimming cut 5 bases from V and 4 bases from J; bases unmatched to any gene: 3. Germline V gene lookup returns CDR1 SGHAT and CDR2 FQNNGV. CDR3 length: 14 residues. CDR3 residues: CASSTGGSTGELFF. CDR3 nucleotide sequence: TGTGCCAGCAGCACAGGGGGGAGCACCGGGGAGCTGTTTTTT.

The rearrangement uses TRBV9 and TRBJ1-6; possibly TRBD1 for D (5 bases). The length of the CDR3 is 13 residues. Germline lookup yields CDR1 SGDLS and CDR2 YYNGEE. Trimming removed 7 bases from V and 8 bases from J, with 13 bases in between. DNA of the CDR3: TGTGCCAGCCAAGGGCAGGGAGATTCACCCCTCCACTTT. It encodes CASQGQGDSPLHF.

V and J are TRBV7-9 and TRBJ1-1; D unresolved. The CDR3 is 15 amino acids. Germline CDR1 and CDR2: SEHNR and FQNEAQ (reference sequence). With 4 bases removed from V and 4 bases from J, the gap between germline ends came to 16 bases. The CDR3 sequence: CASSSDLKLGTEAFF. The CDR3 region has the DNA TGTGCCAGCAGCTCCGACCTAAAGTTGGGCACTGAAGCTTTCTTT.

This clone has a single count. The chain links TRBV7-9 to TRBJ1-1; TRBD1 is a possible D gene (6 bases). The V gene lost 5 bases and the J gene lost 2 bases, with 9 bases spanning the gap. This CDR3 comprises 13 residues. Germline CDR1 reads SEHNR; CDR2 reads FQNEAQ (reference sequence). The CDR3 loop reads CASSHRENTEAFF. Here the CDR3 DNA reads TGTGCCAGCAGCCACAGGGAAAACACTGAAGCTTTCTTT.

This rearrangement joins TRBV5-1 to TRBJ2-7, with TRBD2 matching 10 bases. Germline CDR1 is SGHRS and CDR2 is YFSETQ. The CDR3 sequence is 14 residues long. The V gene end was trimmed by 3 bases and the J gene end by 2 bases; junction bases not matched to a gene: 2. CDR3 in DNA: TGCGCCAGCAGCTCTAGCGGGGGCACCTACGAGCAGTACTTC. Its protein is CASSSSGGTYEQYF.

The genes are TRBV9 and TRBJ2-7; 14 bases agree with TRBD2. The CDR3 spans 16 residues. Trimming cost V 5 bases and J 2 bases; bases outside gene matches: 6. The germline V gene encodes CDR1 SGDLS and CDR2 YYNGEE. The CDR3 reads CASSGTSGGPTYEQYF. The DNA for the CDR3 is TGTGCCAGCAGTGGGACTAGCGGGGGCCCCACCTACGAGCAGTACTTC.

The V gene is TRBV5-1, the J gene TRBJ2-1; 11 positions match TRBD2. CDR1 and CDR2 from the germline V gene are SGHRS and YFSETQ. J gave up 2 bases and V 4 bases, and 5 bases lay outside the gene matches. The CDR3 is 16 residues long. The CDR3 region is CASSPASGGTYNEQFF. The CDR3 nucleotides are TGCGCCAGCAGCCCCGCTAGCGGGGGGACCTACAATGAGCAGTTCTTC. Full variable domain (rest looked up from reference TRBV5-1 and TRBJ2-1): KAGVTQTPRYLIKTRGQQVTLSCSPISGHRSVSWYQQTPGQGLQFLFEYFSETQRNKGNFPGRFSGRQFSNSRSEMNVSTLELGDSALYLCASSPASGGTYNEQFFGPGTRLTVL.

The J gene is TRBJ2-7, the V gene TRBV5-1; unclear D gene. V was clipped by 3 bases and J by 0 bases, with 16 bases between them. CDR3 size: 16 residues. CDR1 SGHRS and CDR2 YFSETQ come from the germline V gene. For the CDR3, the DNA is TGCGCCAGCAGCTCCCGATGGCAGCCTCTCTCCTACGAGCAGTACTTC. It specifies CASSSRWQPLSYEQYF.

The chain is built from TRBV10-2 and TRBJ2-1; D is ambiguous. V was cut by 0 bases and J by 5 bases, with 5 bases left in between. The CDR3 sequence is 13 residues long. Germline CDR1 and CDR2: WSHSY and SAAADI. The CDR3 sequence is CASSESSDNEQFF. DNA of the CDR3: TGCGCCAGCAGTGAGTCAAGTGACAATGAGCAGTTCTTC.

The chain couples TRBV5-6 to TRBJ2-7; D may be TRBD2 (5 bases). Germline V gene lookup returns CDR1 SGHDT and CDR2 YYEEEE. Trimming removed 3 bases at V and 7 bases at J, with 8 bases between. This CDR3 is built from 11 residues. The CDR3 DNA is TGTGCCAGCAGCTCGGAGGATGAGCAGTACTTC. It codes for CASSSEDEQYF.

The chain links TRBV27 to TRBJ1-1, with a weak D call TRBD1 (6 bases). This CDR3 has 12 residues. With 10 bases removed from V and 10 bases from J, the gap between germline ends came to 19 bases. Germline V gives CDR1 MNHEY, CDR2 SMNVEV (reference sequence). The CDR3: CATLRPGGGAFF. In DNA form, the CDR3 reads TGTGCCACATTAAGGCCTGGAGGGGGAGCTTTCTTT.

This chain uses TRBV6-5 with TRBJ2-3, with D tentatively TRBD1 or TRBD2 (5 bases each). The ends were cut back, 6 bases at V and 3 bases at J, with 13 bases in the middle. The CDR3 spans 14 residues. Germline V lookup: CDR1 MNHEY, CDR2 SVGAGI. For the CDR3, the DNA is TGTGCCAGCAGCGGGGCAGGGCCGACAGATACGCAGTATTTT. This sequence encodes CASSGAGPTDTQYF.

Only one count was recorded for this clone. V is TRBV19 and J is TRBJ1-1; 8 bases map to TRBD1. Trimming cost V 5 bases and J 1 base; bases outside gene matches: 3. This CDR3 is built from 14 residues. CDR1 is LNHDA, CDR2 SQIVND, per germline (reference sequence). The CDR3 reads CASSLGQGNTEAFF. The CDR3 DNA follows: TGTGCCAGTAGTCTAGGACAGGGGAACACTGAAGCTTTCTTT.

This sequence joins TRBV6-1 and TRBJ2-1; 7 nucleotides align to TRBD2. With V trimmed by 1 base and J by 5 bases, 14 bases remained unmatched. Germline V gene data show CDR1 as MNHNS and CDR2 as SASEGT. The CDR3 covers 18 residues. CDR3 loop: CASSEVDGGVRRNNEQFF. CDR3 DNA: TGTGCCAGCAGTGAAGTTGATGGGGGGGTCCGCCGAAACAATGAGCAGTTCTTC.

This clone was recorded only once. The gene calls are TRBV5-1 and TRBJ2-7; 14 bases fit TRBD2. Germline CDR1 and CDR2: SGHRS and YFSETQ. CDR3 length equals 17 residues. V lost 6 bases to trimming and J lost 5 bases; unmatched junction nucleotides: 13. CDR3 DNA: TGCGCCAGCACCACAGGACTAGCGGGAGGTTTCGGAAACGAGCAGTACTTC. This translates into CASTTGLAGGFGNEQYF.

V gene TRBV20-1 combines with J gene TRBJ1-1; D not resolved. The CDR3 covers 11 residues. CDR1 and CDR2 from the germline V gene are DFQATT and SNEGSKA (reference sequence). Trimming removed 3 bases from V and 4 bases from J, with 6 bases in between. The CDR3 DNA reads TGCAGTGCTAGGAGCCCCACTGAAGCTTTCTTT. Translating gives CSARSPTEAFF.

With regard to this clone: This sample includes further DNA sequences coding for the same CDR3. For the CDR3, the DNA is TGTGCCAGCAGTTGGGAGCATATCACAGATACGCAGTATTTT. It encodes CASSWEHITDTQYF. This chain uses TRBV27 with TRBJ2-3; a weak D match, TRBD2 (5 bases). Trimming removed 4 bases at V and 2 bases at J, with 10 bases between. There are 14 residues in the CDR3. Germline-derived CDR1 and CDR2 are MNHEY and SMNVEV (reference sequence).

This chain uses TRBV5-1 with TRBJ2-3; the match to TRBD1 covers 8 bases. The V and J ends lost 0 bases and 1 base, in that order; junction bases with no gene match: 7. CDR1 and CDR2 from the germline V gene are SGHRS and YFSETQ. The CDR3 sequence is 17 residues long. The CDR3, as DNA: TGCGCCAGCAGCTTGGGCACCGGGACAGGTGGCACAGATACGCAGTATTTT. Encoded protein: CASSLGTGTGGTDTQYF. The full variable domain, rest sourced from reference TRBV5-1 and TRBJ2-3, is KAGVTQTPRYLIKTRGQQVTLSCSPISGHRSVSWYQQTPGQGLQFLFEYFSETQRNKGNFPGRFSGRQFSNSRSEMNVSTLELGDSALYLCASSLGTGTGGTDTQYFGPGTRLTVL.